Below are 19 T cell receptor beta chains sequenced from a single sample in a study of beta chain features in type 1 diabetes. Expressed TCRB transcripts got sequenced, as all isolated RNA was reverse transcribed. TCRdb keeps only in-frame clones here, not all; method: immunoSEQ multiplex PCR. The sample lists hundreds of thousands of clones, over 13% occurring once. Study-wide results and limits: Moderate but significant shortening of TCRB CDR3s was recorded in all four CD4+ subsets from Type 1 diabetes patients.

These TCRs are of unknown antigen specificity. The specimen sequenced was naive CD4+ T cells from blood. The receptors were sampled from a man between 18 and 29 years old with type 1 diabetes.

This clone was seen a handful of times. The V gene is TRBV28, the J gene TRBJ1-1, with a weak D call TRBD1 (6 bases). Germline-derived CDR1 and CDR2 are MDHEN and SYDVKM. Trimming shortened V by 1 base and J by 2 bases, and 11 bases separated the two germline ends. The CDR3 has 15 amino acids. As DNA, the CDR3 is TGTGCCAGCAGTTTATTAGACAGGCTCAACACTGAAGCTTTCTTT. It is translated as CASSLLDRLNTEAFF. Full variable domain (remainder filled in from reference TRBV28 and TRBJ1-1): DVKVTQSSRYLVKRTGEKVFLECVQDMDHENMFWYRQDPGLGLRLIYFSYDVKMKEKGDIPEGYSVSREKKERFSLILESASTNQTSMYLCASSLLDRLNTEAFFGQGTRLTVV.

This clone was seen a handful of times. The V gene is TRBV7-9, the J gene TRBJ2-1, with TRBD2 matching over 7 bases. The germline gives CDR1 SEHNR, CDR2 FQNEAQ (reference sequence). The V gene end was trimmed by 11 bases and the J gene end by 8 bases; junction bases not matched to a gene: 9. The CDR3 runs 12 residues. The CDR3 protein is CALGEAGYEQFF. The CDR3 nucleotides are TGTGCCCTAGGGGAAGCGGGGTATGAGCAGTTCTTC.

Only a few counts were recorded for this clone. The V call is TRBV28, the J call TRBJ1-2; D is uncertain. Germline CDR1 and CDR2: MDHEN and SYDVKM. The CDR3 totals 13 residues. V lost 3 bases, J lost 8 bases, and 13 bases lay in between. The CDR3 spells CASSFMDSEGYTF. CDR3 DNA sequence: TGTGCCAGCAGTTTCATGGATAGCGAGGGCTACACCTTC.

This sequence joins TRBV7-9 and TRBJ2-1; D call uncertain. The CDR3 loop spans 13 amino acids. From germline, CDR1 is SEHNR and CDR2 FQNEAQ (reference sequence). Trimming cost V 2 bases and J 4 bases, with 6 bases left between them. Here the CDR3 reads CASSLSVYNEQFF. The CDR3 bases are TGTGCCAGCAGCTTATCGGTTTACAATGAGCAGTTCTTC.

This clone was seen a few times. V is TRBV9 and J is TRBJ2-1; 7 nucleotides match TRBD1. Germline V CDR1 and CDR2: SGDLS, YYNGEE. This CDR3 is built from 15 residues. The ends lost 3 bases at V and 2 bases at J; junction bases unmatched: 5. CDR3 sequence (DNA): TGTGCCAGCAGCGCACAGGGGAATGCCTACAATGAGCAGTTCTTC. This sequence encodes CASSAQGNAYNEQFF.

There are a few counts of this clone. This chain joins TRBV2 and TRBJ1-4, with 7 bases aligning to TRBD1. CDR1 and CDR2 (germline): SNHLY, FYNNEI. V was clipped by 6 bases and J by 8 bases; unmatched bases: 6. This CDR3 has 13 residues. CDR3 sequence (DNA): TGTGCCAGCAGGACAGGGCTAGGAGAAAAACTGTTTTTT. It translates to CASRTGLGEKLFF.

This clone showed up many times. The chain joins TRBV13 to TRBJ1-4; D gene uncertain. Trimming removed 5 bases from V and 5 bases from J, with 3 bases in between. The CDR3 runs to 11 residues. The V gene's germline CDR1 is PRHDT and CDR2 FYEKMQ (reference sequence). CDR3 sequence (DNA): TGTGCCAGCAGCGGGAATGAAAAACTGTTTTTT. Translating gives CASSGNEKLFF.

The V gene is TRBV2, the J gene TRBJ2-5; D call uncertain. Germline CDR1 is SNHLY and CDR2 is FYNNEI. This CDR3 has 14 residues. Trimming pared 5 bases from V and 2 bases from J, leaving 12 bases between. The chain's CDR3 is CASSTTGVQETQYF. The CDR3 DNA sequence: TGTGCCAGCAGTACCACCGGTGTGCAAGAGACCCAGTACTTC.

Of note for this clone: At the DNA level, this CDR3 is encoded by other sequences in the same sample as well. For the CDR3, the DNA is TGTGCCAGCAGCGTGGCCCCGGGACAGGGGACCTACGAGCAGTACTTC. Translation gives CASSVAPGQGTYEQYF. The rearrangement links TRBV9 to TRBJ2-7; the match to TRBD1 covers 10 bases. V was pared by 2 bases and J by 2 bases, with 7 bases of the junction left unmatched. This CDR3 region has 16 residues. CDR1 is SGDLS, CDR2 YYNGEE, per germline.

This clone was counted a few times. The CDR3 DNA sequence: TGTGCCAGCATGCCTCGTGGCGGGGGCACAGATACGCAGTATTTT. Encoded protein: CASMPRGGGTDTQYF. The chain links TRBV5-4 to TRBJ2-3; a weak D match, TRBD2 (6 bases). Trimming left V 6 bases short and J 1 base short, with 15 bases between. This CDR3 has 15 residues. Germline-derived CDR1 and CDR2 are SGHNT and YYREEE (reference sequence).

This clone was seen a few times. The chain recombines TRBV5-4 with TRBJ2-4; the match to TRBD2 covers 8 bases. This CDR3 comprises 15 residues. Germline values: CDR1 SGHNT, CDR2 YYREEE (reference sequence). With V trimmed by 5 bases and J by 1 base, 5 bases remained unmatched. CDR3 nucleotide sequence: TGTGCCAGCAGGCGGGAGGATGGGGCCAAAAACATTCAGTACTTC. Its translation is CASRREDGAKNIQYF.

The sample holds a few counts of this clone. Written as DNA, the CDR3 is TGCAGTGGGGACACGGACACTGAAGCTTTCTTT. This encodes CSGDTDTEAFF. V and J are TRBV20-1 and TRBJ1-1; a weak D match, TRBD1 (6 bases). The V gene lost 7 bases and the J gene lost 3 bases, with 9 bases spanning the gap. Germline V gene data show CDR1 as DFQATT and CDR2 as SNEGSKA (reference sequence). The CDR3 consists of 11 residues.

This clone was detected a few times. The rearrangement joins TRBV14 to TRBJ1-2; D is unresolved. The V gene lost 1 base and the J gene lost 7 bases, with 10 bases spanning the gap. The CDR3 is made up of 13 amino acids. CDR1 is SGHDN and CDR2 is FVKESK in the germline V gene. This CDR3 is CASSQGAVVGYTF. CDR3 nucleotides: TGTGCCAGCAGCCAAGGGGCGGTGGTTGGCTACACCTTC.

Turning to this clone: The identical CDR3 is also encoded by other nucleotide sequences in the sample. The CDR3 nucleotides are TGTGCCTGGAGTGGCGGGTCACCCCTCCACTTT. It codes for CAWSGGSPLHF. This chain links TRBV30 with TRBJ1-6, with unresolved D. Trimming took off 1 base at V and 10 bases at J, with 5 bases between the two ends. Germline V gene data show CDR1 as GTSNPN and CDR2 as SVGIG (reference sequence). The CDR3 spans 11 residues.

The V call is TRBV7-2, the J call TRBJ2-3, with 7 nucleotides matching TRBD2. The germline V gene has CDR1 SGHTA and CDR2 FQGNSA. The CDR3 contains 15 residues. V shed 6 bases, J shed 6 bases, and the junction held 12 bases outside the gene matches. The CDR3 reads CASSSQGTTGDTQYF. In DNA form, the CDR3 reads TGTGCCAGCAGTTCTCAAGGGACTACCGGGGATACGCAGTATTTT. Drawing the rest from reference TRBV7-2 and TRBJ2-3, the complete variable domain is GAGVSQSPSNKVTEKGKDVELRCDPISGHTALYWYRQSLGQGLEFLIYFQGNSAPDKSGLPSDRFSAERTGGSVSTLTIQRTQQEDSAVYLCASSSQGTTGDTQYFGPGTRLTVL.

The chain couples TRBV30 to TRBJ1-2, with D possibly TRBD1 on 6 matching bases. The germline gives CDR1 GTSNPN, CDR2 SVGIG (reference sequence). Trimming shortened V by 6 bases and J by 4 bases, and 15 bases separated the two germline ends. This CDR3 has 13 amino acids. The CDR3 loop is CACTRGEGYGYTF. DNA for the CDR3: TGTGCCTGCACCAGGGGTGAGGGCTATGGCTACACCTTC. The full variable domain, its missing parts supplied by reference TRBV30 and TRBJ1-2, is SQTIHQWPATLVQPVGSPLSLECTVEGTSNPNLYWYRQAAGRGLQLLFYSVGIGQISSEVPQNLSASRPQDRQFILSSKKLLLSDSGFYLCACTRGEGYGYTFGSGTRLTVV.

Remarks on this clone: The same CDR3 arises from other DNA sequences in this sample as well. V and J are TRBV19 and TRBJ2-5; D perhaps matches TRBD2 (6 bases). V lost 3 bases, J lost 5 bases, and 7 bases lay in between. Germline CDR1 and CDR2: LNHDA and SQIVND (reference sequence). This CDR3 comprises 12 residues. CDR3 nucleotides: TGTGCCAGTAGTATCCGGGGGGAGACCCAGTACTTC. It translates to CASSIRGETQYF.

Only a few counts were recorded for this clone. CDR3 residues: CASSFLTTYPGTGVNEQFF. The CDR3 DNA reads TGTGCCAGCAGCTTCCTAACCACCTACCCCGGGACAGGGGTCAATGAGCAGTTCTTC. The chain uses TRBV7-6 and TRBJ2-1; 10 bases line up with TRBD1. Germline CDR1 is SGHVS and CDR2 is FNYEAQ. Trimming at V came to 3 bases and at J to 6 bases, leaving 17 bases not matched to a gene. The CDR3 runs to 19 residues.

The CDR3 DNA reads TGTGCCATCAGTGAGTCGACAGGGGATTACTATGGCTACACCTTC. As protein: CAISESTGDYYGYTF. The chain recombines TRBV10-3 with TRBJ1-2; 8 nucleotides match TRBD1. Germline V gene lookup returns CDR1 ENHRY and CDR2 SYGVKD. CDR3 length: 15 amino acids. The ends lost 0 bases at V and 3 bases at J; junction bases unmatched: 3.